This T cell receptor beta chain was captured in a study of blood T cells in healthy people across ages. Together with a sample-barcoded 5' primer, a J-beta primer mix was included in a second PCR lasting about 6 to 11 cycles. Using its own MiXCR run on the 5' RACE reads, TCRdb lists one record per CDR3 protein. The sample lists around 2 million distinct CDR3 sequences, about two fifths occurring once. The CDR3 contains 18 residues. The V and J ends lost 5 bases and 0 bases, in that order; junction bases with no gene match: 7. CDR1 and CDR2 (germline): SGHTA, FQGTGA. This clonotype occurred a few times.

The specimen was blood. The chain has TRBV7-3 and TRBJ2-1; 13 nucleotides match TRBD2. This TCR came from a human donor in good health. The chain's CDR3 is CASSPGLAGSRSYNEQFF. In DNA, the CDR3 is TGTGCCAGCAGCCCGGGACTAGCGGGGTCCCGCTCCTACAATGAGCAGTTCTTC.